The entry that follows covers one T cell receptor (beta chain) sequence. CDR1 and CDR2 from the germline V gene are LGHDT and YNNKEL (reference sequence). The CDR3 is 18 residues long. J gave up 1 base and V 6 bases, and 10 bases lay outside the gene matches. This sample was taken from a study of blood T cell repertoires in COVID-19. The method was immunoSEQ multiplex PCR; TCRdb's version includes in-frame clones alone and lacks a portion of them. The table lists more than 100,000 clones, around 89% of them singletons. This TCR derives from a man in his fifties with active or convalescent COVID-19. Specimen: peripheral blood. V gene TRBV3-1 (or the pseudogene TRBV3-2) combines with J gene TRBJ1-6, with 9 bases lining up with TRBD1. The CDR3 coding sequence is TGTGCCAGCAGGAATAACAGGGGGCGCGGTTCCTATAATTCACCCCTCCACTTT. Protein sequence: CASRNNRGRGSYNSPLHF.